The TCR beta chain under discussion was sequenced for a study of PD-1 blockade in classical Hodgkin lymphoma. Whole-study context: Patients in the cohort were put on intravenous nivolumab, 3 mg/kg every 2 weeks. Whole-study findings and limits: Only CD4+ TCR diversity, not CD8+, had risen significantly by C4D1. Later analyses included only patients treated at least 1 year post-ASCT.

Sequencing used immunoSEQ multiplex PCR; TCRdb keeps in-frame clones, though not all of them. The table has more than 85,000 clones, 85% to 95% seen once. Every one of the patients relapsed after autologous stem cell transplantation (brentuximab vedotin exposure was variable). Patients reached a best response of complete response, partial response or progressive disease. With V trimmed by 5 bases and J by 4 bases, 5 bases remained unmatched. Germline CDR1 reads ENHRY; CDR2 reads SYGVKD. The CDR3 extends over 14 amino acids. This clone was observed a few times. The antigen remains unidentified. The sample was peripheral blood mononuclear cells (PBMCs), taken before the second cycle of nivolumab. This chain connects TRBV10-3 to TRBJ1-1; 9 nucleotides line up with TRBD1. The sequence derives from a human donor with classical Hodgkin lymphoma. The CDR3 DNA follows: TGTGCCATCAGTACCGGGACAGGGATCACTGAAGCTTTCTTT. Its translation: CAISTGTGITEAFF.